This T cell receptor beta chain was profiled in a study of blood T cell repertoires in COVID-19. Study-level background: The United States, Italy and Spain were the sources of the acute and convalescent COVID-19 samples. PBMCs, B-cell-depleted T cells, or T cells provided the cDNA or gDNA that made up the material.

Sequencing was performed with immunoSEQ multiplex PCR; in TCRdb, only in-frame clones are kept and a portion is missing. This table holds 100,000 or so clones, approximately 86% found once. The TCR was taken from a woman aged 50 to 65 with COVID-19, enrolled during active disease. Sequencing used peripheral blood.

DNA for the CDR3: TGTGCCAGCAGTGAGCAGGTGAAACAGGAGAACACTGAAGCTTTCTTT. Translating gives CASSEQVKQENTEAFF. The J gene is TRBJ1-1, the V gene TRBV6-4, with D tentatively TRBD1 (5 bases). The germline gives CDR1 MRHNA, CDR2 SNTAGT. Trimming stripped 3 bases from V and 1 base from J, with 15 bases between. CDR3 length: 16 amino acids.